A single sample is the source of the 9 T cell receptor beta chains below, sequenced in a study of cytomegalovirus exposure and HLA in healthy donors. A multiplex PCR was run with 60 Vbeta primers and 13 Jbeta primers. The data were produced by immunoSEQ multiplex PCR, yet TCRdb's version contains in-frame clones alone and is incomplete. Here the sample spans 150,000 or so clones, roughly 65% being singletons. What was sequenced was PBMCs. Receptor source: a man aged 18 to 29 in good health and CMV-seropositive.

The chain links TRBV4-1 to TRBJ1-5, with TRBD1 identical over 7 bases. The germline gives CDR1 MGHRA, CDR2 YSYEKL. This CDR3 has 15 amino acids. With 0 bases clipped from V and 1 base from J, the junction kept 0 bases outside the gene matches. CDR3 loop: CASSQEQGSNQPQHF. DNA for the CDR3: TGCGCCAGCAGCCAAGAACAGGGGAGCAATCAGCCCCAGCATTTT.

As DNA, the CDR3 is TGTGCCAGCGGGGGGACCCCGTTTGGTCCCCAGCATTTT. It codes for CASGGTPFGPQHF. This sequence joins TRBV28 and TRBJ1-5; D is possibly TRBD1 (5 bases). V lost 8 bases to trimming and J lost 10 bases, with 18 bases between them. Germline CDR1 MDHEN, CDR2 SYDVKM. The CDR3 contains 13 residues. The full variable domain, completed using reference TRBV28 and TRBJ1-5, is DVKVTQSSRYLVKRTGEKVFLECVQDMDHENMFWYRQDPGLGLRLIYFSYDVKMKEKGDIPEGYSVSREKKERFSLILESASTNQTSMYLCASGGTPFGPQHFGDGTRLSIL.

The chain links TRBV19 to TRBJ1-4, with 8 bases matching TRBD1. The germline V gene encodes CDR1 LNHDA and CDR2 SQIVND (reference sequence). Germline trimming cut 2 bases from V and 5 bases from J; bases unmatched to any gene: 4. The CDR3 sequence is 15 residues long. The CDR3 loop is CASSISRDRNEKLFF. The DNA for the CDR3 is TGTGCCAGTAGTATAAGCCGGGACAGGAATGAAAAACTGTTTTTT.

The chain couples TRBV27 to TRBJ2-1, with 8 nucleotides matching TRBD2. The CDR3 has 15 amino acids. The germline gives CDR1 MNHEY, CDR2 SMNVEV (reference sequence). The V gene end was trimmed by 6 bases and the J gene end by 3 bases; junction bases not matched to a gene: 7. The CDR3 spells CASSPGLGLYNEQFF. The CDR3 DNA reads TGTGCCAGCAGCCCGGGACTAGGCCTCTACAATGAGCAGTTCTTC.

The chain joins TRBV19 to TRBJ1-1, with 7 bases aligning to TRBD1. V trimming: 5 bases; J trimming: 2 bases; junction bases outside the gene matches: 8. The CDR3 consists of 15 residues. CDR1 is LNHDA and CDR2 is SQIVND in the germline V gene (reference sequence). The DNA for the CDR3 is TGTGCCAGTAGTTCACGACAGGGTTCTAACACTGAAGCTTTCTTT. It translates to CASSSRQGSNTEAFF.

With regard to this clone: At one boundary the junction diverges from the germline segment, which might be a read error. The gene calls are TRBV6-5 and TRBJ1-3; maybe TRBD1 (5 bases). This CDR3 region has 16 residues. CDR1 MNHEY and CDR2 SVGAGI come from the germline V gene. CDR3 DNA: TGTGCCAGCAGTCACTCCCCTGAAAACTTAGGGGACACCATATATTTT. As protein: CASSHSPENLGDTIYF.

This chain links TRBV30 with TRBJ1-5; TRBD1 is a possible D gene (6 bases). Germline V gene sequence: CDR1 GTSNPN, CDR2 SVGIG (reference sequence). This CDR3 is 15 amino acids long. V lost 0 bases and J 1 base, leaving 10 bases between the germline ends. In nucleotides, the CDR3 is TGTGCCTGGAGTGTAGGGGGGGCGAGCAATCAGCCCCAGCATTTT. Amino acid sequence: CAWSVGGASNQPQHF.

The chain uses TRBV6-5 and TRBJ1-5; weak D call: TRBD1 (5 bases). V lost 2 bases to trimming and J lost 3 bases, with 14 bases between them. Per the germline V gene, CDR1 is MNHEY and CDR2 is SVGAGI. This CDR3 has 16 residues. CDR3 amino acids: CASSYRAGRHNQPQHF. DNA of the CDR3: TGTGCCAGCAGTTACCGAGCGGGACGGCACAATCAGCCCCAGCATTTT.

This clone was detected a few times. CDR3 nucleotide sequence: TGCAGCGCCTTGTACGGGGGGAACACTGAAGCTTTCTTT. Protein sequence: CSALYGGNTEAFF. V is TRBV29-1 and J is TRBJ1-1; possibly TRBD1 for D (5 bases). The CDR3 sequence is 13 residues long. Germline V gene sequence: CDR1 SQVTM, CDR2 ANQGSEA. V was pared by 7 bases and J by 1 base, with 13 bases between.